The subject of this entry is one T cell receptor beta chain. TCRdb's table, derived via immunoSEQ multiplex PCR, lists solely in-frame clones and lacks some. The sample includes under 450,000 clones, about 93% of them seen just once. This sample is part of a study of control samples from healthy donors and cancer patients. CDR3 length: 14 residues. Germline V gives CDR1 LNHDA, CDR2 SQIVND (reference sequence). Deletions cut 6 bases from V and 1 base from J, with 12 bases between. Sequenced input: PBMCs. This sequence joins TRBV19 and TRBJ1-2, with D tentatively TRBD1 (5 bases). The TCR originated in a man in his forties with head and neck cancer. CDR3 loop: CASSEQVINYGYTF. The CDR3, as DNA: TGTGCCAGTAGCGAACAGGTGATTAACTATGGCTACACCTTC.